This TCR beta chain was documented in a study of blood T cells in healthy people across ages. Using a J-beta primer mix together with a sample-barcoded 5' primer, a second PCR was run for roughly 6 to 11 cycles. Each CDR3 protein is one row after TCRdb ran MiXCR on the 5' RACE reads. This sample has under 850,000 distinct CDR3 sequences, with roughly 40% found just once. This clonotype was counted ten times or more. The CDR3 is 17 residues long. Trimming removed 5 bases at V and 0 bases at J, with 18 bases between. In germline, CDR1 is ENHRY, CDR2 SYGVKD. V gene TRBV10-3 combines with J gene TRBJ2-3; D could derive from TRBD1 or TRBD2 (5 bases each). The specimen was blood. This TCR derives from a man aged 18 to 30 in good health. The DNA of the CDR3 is TGTGCCATCAGTCCCCAGGGACGAGGAACTAGCACAGATACGCAGTATTTT. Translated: CAISPQGRGTSTDTQYF.